These 4 T cell receptor beta chains originate from one sample sequenced in a study of blood T cell repertoires in COVID-19. The data were produced by immunoSEQ multiplex PCR, yet TCRdb's version contains in-frame clones alone and is incomplete. The sample includes about 140,000 clones, about 90% of them seen just once. Sequencing was done on a sample of peripheral blood. These receptor sequences come from a man aged 55 to 70 with active or convalescent COVID-19.

The rearrangement uses TRBV19 and TRBJ2-1, with 10 bases fitting TRBD2. V trimming: 7 bases; J trimming: 9 bases; junction bases outside the gene matches: 15. CDR3 length equals 16 residues. Looked up from germline, CDR1 is LNHDA and CDR2 is SQIVND (reference sequence). The chain's CDR3 is CASTLSGRARRSEQFF. CDR3 DNA: TGTGCCAGTACCCTAAGCGGGAGGGCTCGGAGGAGTGAGCAGTTCTTC.

In its sample, this clone was seen a few times. The rearrangement links TRBV6-6 to TRBJ1-4; D call uncertain. The CDR3 runs to 13 residues. Germline V lookup: CDR1 MNHNY, CDR2 SVGAGI (reference sequence). Trimming removed 3 bases at V and 8 bases at J, with 10 bases between. CDR3 sequence: CASSYREREKLFF. The CDR3 nucleotides are TGTGCCAGCAGTTATAGGGAGCGAGAAAAACTGTTTTTT.

This chain joins TRBV6-1 and TRBJ1-4; D uncertain. Trimming removed 0 bases at V and 5 bases at J, with 10 bases between. In germline, CDR1 is MNHNS, CDR2 SASEGT. This CDR3 comprises 15 residues. The CDR3 loop reads CASSEATGVNEKLFF. CDR3 nucleotide sequence: TGTGCCAGCAGTGAAGCGACCGGGGTAAATGAAAAACTGTTTTTT.

The rearrangement uses TRBV6-2 or TRBV6-3 and TRBJ2-7, with D possibly being TRBD1 (5 bases). Trimming took off 5 bases at V and 5 bases at J, with 10 bases between the two ends. The CDR3 covers 12 residues. The germline CDR1 and CDR2 sequences are MNHEY and SVGEGT. This chain's CDR3 is CASSPTEDEQYF. In nucleotides, the CDR3 is TGTGCCAGCAGTCCGACAGAGGACGAGCAGTACTTC.